One and the same sample provided the 19 T cell receptor beta chains below, sequenced in a study of shared clonotypes between healthy human individuals. Sequencing was performed with immunoSEQ multiplex PCR; in TCRdb, only in-frame clones are kept and a portion is missing. This table holds 2 million or so clones, around 96% found once. Naive CD8 cells, CD45RO-negative and positively selected for CCR7, excluded terminally differentiated effector memory CD45RA+ cells. Sequenced sample: naive CD8+ T cells sorted from blood. Every receptor here comes from a man aged 18 to 29 in good health.

This clone has more than one count but fewer than ten. V and J are TRBV9 and TRBJ1-5; 7 nucleotides agree with TRBD1. V trimming: 4 bases; J trimming: 2 bases; junction bases outside the gene matches: 9. CDR3 length: 16 amino acids. Germline CDR1 SGDLS, CDR2 YYNGEE. The CDR3 here is CASSPGGTEGNQPQHF. Here the CDR3 DNA reads TGTGCCAGCAGCCCAGGGGGGACAGAGGGCAATCAGCCCCAGCATTTT.

This clone was picked up a small number of times. This sequence joins TRBV4-1 and TRBJ1-2, with D possibly matching TRBD1 (5 bases). Trimming took 5 bases from V and 10 from J, leaving 14 bases between them. CDR1 is MGHRA and CDR2 is YSYEKL in the germline V gene. The CDR3 spans 12 residues. CDR3: CASSSRDGVYTF. CDR3 DNA: TGCGCCAGCAGCTCACGGGACGGGGTCTACACCTTC.

About this clone itself: A junction end diverges from the germline sequence, so it may reflect a read error. The rearrangement uses TRBV5-6 and TRBJ1-2, with a tentative D call TRBD1 (5 bases). Germline values: CDR1 SGHDT, CDR2 YYEEEE. This CDR3 is built from 11 residues. CDR3 bases: TGTGCCAGCAGCTCCGGGACGCCTTTCGCCTTC. Its protein is CASSSGTPFAF.

This sequence joins TRBV28 and TRBJ2-2; TRBD2 matches 9 bases. Unmatched junction bases numbered 9, after V lost 2 bases and J lost 5 bases. Germline V lookup: CDR1 MDHEN, CDR2 SYDVKM. CDR3 length: 17 amino acids. The CDR3 DNA reads as TGTGCCAGCAGTTTAGCTCCTAGCGGGGTTCGGACCGGGGAGCTGTTTTTT. Its translation: CASSLAPSGVRTGELFF.

This chain joins TRBV4-1 and TRBJ2-7, with a weak D call TRBD2 (5 bases). CDR1 MGHRA and CDR2 YSYEKL come from the germline V gene. This CDR3 spans 14 amino acids. V lost 0 bases, J lost 6 bases, and 12 bases lay in between. CDR3 sequence: CASSQEIEGREQYF. The CDR3 region has the DNA TGCGCCAGCAGCCAAGAAATCGAGGGCCGCGAGCAGTACTTC.

The rearrangement links TRBV27 to TRBJ2-1; TRBD2 matches at 12 bases. V lost 2 bases and J lost 12; bases outside the gene matches: 11. The CDR3 loop spans 16 amino acids. CDR1 is MNHEY and CDR2 is SMNVEV in the germline V gene (reference sequence). In nucleotides, the CDR3 is TGTGCCAGCAGTTTACGACTAGCGGGAGAACCCGAGGGGCAGTTCTTC. It codes for CASSLRLAGEPEGQFF.

The chain is built from TRBV29-1 and TRBJ2-7; D is uncertain. Germline V gene lookup returns CDR1 SQVTM and CDR2 ANQGSEA. V was cut by 4 bases and J by 0 bases, with 7 bases left in between. The CDR3 consists of 12 residues. The chain's CDR3 is CSVVLSSYEQYF. The DNA for the CDR3 is TGCAGCGTTGTTCTGAGCTCCTACGAGCAGTACTTC.

The chain employs TRBV7-9 and TRBJ2-1, with D perhaps TRBD1 (6 bases). This CDR3 has 13 residues. Germline assignment: CDR1 SEHNR and CDR2 FQNEAQ (reference sequence). Deletions cut 5 bases from V and 12 bases from J, with 17 bases between. The CDR3 DNA is TGTGCCAGCAGCGAAGGACAGCTAGTTGGGCAGTTCTTC. Protein product: CASSEGQLVGQFF.

This chain uses TRBV4-1 with TRBJ1-1; no reliable D call. The CDR3 is 16 amino acids. Germline V gene data show CDR1 as MGHRA and CDR2 as YSYEKL. Trimming removed 3 bases at V and 0 bases at J, with 14 bases between. This CDR3 is CASSHRQVGMNTEAFF. CDR3 in DNA: TGCGCCAGCAGCCATCGGCAGGTGGGGATGAACACTGAAGCTTTCTTT.

This chain uses TRBV10-2 with TRBJ1-4; 7 nucleotides match TRBD1. Germline loops: CDR1 WSHSY, CDR2 SAAADI. This CDR3 spans 16 amino acids. V shed 3 bases and J 4 bases; nucleotides not matched to a gene: 8. The CDR3 loop is CASSDLGSGGNEKLFF. The DNA of the CDR3 is TGCGCCAGCAGTGACCTCGGATCAGGGGGTAATGAAAAACTGTTTTTT.

This sequence joins TRBV29-1 and TRBJ2-1; 7 nucleotides line up with TRBD2. Unmatched junction bases numbered 2, after V lost 5 bases and J lost 1 base. In germline, CDR1 is SQVTM, CDR2 ANQGSEA. CDR3 length: 13 residues. CDR3 bases: TGCAGCGTTTGGACTAGTTCCTACAATGAGCAGTTCTTC. Translated: CSVWTSSYNEQFF.

Regarding this clone: Other DNA sequences in the sample encode the same CDR3. The CDR3 nucleotides read TGTGCCAGCAGCTTGAGGCAGTCCTACGAGCAGTACTTC. The encoded protein is CASSLRQSYEQYF. The chain carries TRBV5-5 and TRBJ2-7; D gene uncertain. CDR3 length: 13 amino acids. Trimming removed 1 base from V and 1 base from J, with 6 bases in between. The germline gives CDR1 SGHKS, CDR2 YYEKEE (reference sequence).

The J gene is TRBJ2-1, the V gene TRBV28; 8 bases align to TRBD2. This CDR3 comprises 14 residues. V was pared by 5 bases and J by 3 bases, with 3 bases of the junction left unmatched. Germline V gene data show CDR1 as MDHEN and CDR2 as SYDVKM. DNA of the CDR3: TGTGCCAGCAGTGAGGGACTAGTCTACAATGAGCAGTTCTTC. This sequence encodes CASSEGLVYNEQFF. The complete variable domain, with remaining parts taken from reference TRBV28 and TRBJ2-1, reads DVKVTQSSRYLVKRTGEKVFLECVQDMDHENMFWYRQDPGLGLRLIYFSYDVKMKEKGDIPEGYSVSREKKERFSLILESASTNQTSMYLCASSEGLVYNEQFFGPGTRLTVL.

This chain links TRBV7-9 with TRBJ2-3, with TRBD2 matching over 10 bases. The length of the CDR3 is 15 residues. After removal of 6 bases from V and 4 bases from J, the junction contained 7 bases not matched to a gene. Germline V gene sequence: CDR1 SEHNR, CDR2 FQNEAQ (reference sequence). The CDR3: CASSIAGGYPDTQYF. CDR3 sequence (DNA): TGTGCCAGCAGTATAGCGGGAGGATACCCAGATACGCAGTATTTT. The variable domain in full, completed from reference TRBV7-9 and TRBJ2-3, reads DTGVSQNPRHKITKRGQNVTFRCDPISEHNRLYWYRQTLGQGPEFLTYFQNEAQLEKSRLLSDRFSAERPKGSFSTLEIQRTEQGDSAMYLCASSIAGGYPDTQYFGPGTRLTVL.

This chain joins TRBV6-5 and TRBJ2-3; D not certain. The CDR3 covers 14 residues. Trimming took off 2 bases at V and 2 bases at J, with 8 bases between the two ends. Germline-derived CDR1 and CDR2 are MNHEY and SVGAGI. DNA for the CDR3: TGTGCCAGCAGTTACGGGCAGGCCACAGATACGCAGTATTTT. This sequence encodes CASSYGQATDTQYF.

The chain links TRBV27 to TRBJ1-5; D ambiguous. This CDR3 has 13 residues. V was pared by 5 bases and J by 6 bases, with 11 bases between. Per germline, CDR1 MNHEY and CDR2 SMNVEV (reference sequence). CDR3 in amino acids: CASSMGGFQPQHF. The DNA for the CDR3 is TGTGCCAGCAGTATGGGTGGATTTCAGCCCCAGCATTTT.

This clone occurred once. The chain has TRBV18 and TRBJ1-4, with 7 positions matching TRBD1. The CDR3 is 18 residues long. Germline CDR1 reads KGHSH; CDR2 reads LQKENI. With 4 bases clipped from V and 8 bases from J, the junction kept 19 bases outside the gene matches. In DNA form, the CDR3 reads TGTGCCAGCTCACTACTGGGACAGACTAGAGGTCCATACGAAAAACTGTTTTTT. Protein: CASSLLGQTRGPYEKLFF.

This chain links TRBV6-1 with TRBJ1-5; 10 nucleotides agree with TRBD1. This CDR3 comprises 15 residues. J lost 4 bases, V lost 2 bases, and 2 bases had no gene match. In germline, CDR1 is MNHNS, CDR2 SASEGT. The CDR3 sequence: CASSERQGANQPQHF. CDR3 sequence (DNA): TGTGCCAGCAGTGAAAGACAGGGGGCGAATCAGCCCCAGCATTTT.

This clone has only one observation. This chain links TRBV7-8 with TRBJ1-2, with a possible D match to TRBD1 (6 bases). V lost 6 bases to trimming and J lost 9 bases, with 20 bases between them. CDR1 SGHVS and CDR2 FQNEAQ come from the germline V gene. This CDR3 comprises 14 residues. CDR3 amino acids: CASSEWTEVRSYTF. DNA of the CDR3: TGTGCCAGCAGTGAATGGACAGAAGTCCGTAGCTACACCTTC. The variable domain in full, with the rest retrieved from reference TRBV7-8 and TRBJ1-2, is GAGVSQSPRYKVAKRGQDVALRCDPISGHVSLFWYQQALGQGPEFLTYFQNEAQLDKSGLPSDRFFAERPEGSVSTLKIQRTQQEDSAVYLCASSEWTEVRSYTFGSGTRLTVV.